This T cell receptor beta chain was captured in a study of Graves' ophthalmopathy and Graves' hyperthyroidism. At the level of the study: Pretreatment peripheral blood was obtained at initial diagnosis. Study-wide results and limits: Blood samples also showed most expanded thyroid clonotypes exceeding 0.001 frequency.

The study excluded patients with other autoimmune diseases, uncontrolled infections, pregnancy or lactation. PBMCs were density-gradient isolated from roughly 9.6 ml fresh blood. RNA transcripts were the template, and TCR beta CDR3 regions were amplified from them. HTBI primers primed a first-round RT-PCR, and a second-round multiplex PCR followed. TCRdb itself ran the multiplex PCR reads through MiXCR, one entry per CDR3 protein. The sample carries 360,000 or so distinct CDR3 sequences, roughly 18% recorded once. From germline, CDR1 is SNHLY and CDR2 FYNNEI. Trimming took off 2 bases at V and 0 bases at J, with 8 bases between the two ends. CDR3 length: 15 residues. This clonotype was counted at least ten times. Its antigen is undetermined.

This clonotype originated in a woman aged 18-29 years with Graves' ophthalmopathy. Source material: peripheral blood. The chain joins TRBV2 to TRBJ1-5; D uncertain. CDR3 protein: CASSESGDSNQPQHF. The CDR3 DNA reads as TGTGCCAGCAGTGAATCTGGGGATAGCAATCAGCCCCAGCATTTT.